A single TCR beta chain is shown here with its context. Its antigen is unknown. Produced via immunoSEQ multiplex PCR; TCRdb's table is partial and in-frame only. This table has almost 40,000 clones, about four fifths appearing once. Germline CDR1 and CDR2: LGHNA and YNFKEQ. Trimming shortened V by 3 bases and J by 2 bases, and 18 bases separated the two germline ends. This CDR3 spans 17 amino acids. Subsequent to a culture period of about ten days, CD4+ T cells were isolated. The data belong to a study of vaccination effects on CD4 cells after COVID-19. This receptor was identified in a human donor who received a COVID-19 vaccine. The specimen comprised CD4+ T cells from PBMCs cultured without peptide, sampled before COVID-19 vaccination. The chain uses TRBV4-2 and TRBJ2-3; tentative D call: TRBD2 (6 bases). This chain's CDR3 is CASSHGSSGPTTDTQYF. The CDR3 DNA reads as TGTGCCAGCAGCCACGGTTCGAGCGGGCCTACCACAGATACGCAGTATTTT.